This T cell receptor (beta chain) was recorded in a study of shared clonotypes between healthy human individuals. Germline V lookup: CDR1 SGHRS, CDR2 YFSETQ. Trimming shortened V by 0 bases and J by 1 base, and 11 bases separated the two germline ends. This CDR3 contains 15 residues. Turning to this clone: Within the sample, other DNA sequences also encode this same CDR3.

Method: immunoSEQ multiplex PCR; TCRdb's copy keeps in-frame clones and lacks some. The data contain roughly 2,300,000 clones, 80% to 95% of them singletons. The material sequenced was naive CD4+ T cells from PBMCs. Sample subset: CD45RA+ positively selected. The clonotype comes from a man between 18 and 35 years old in good health. Some clones in this sample may be carry-over from other donors' samples. The genes are TRBV5-1 and TRBJ2-7; possible D gene TRBD2, 5 bases. CDR3 sequence (DNA): TGCGCCAGCAGCTTGGGGCTAGCCGATTCCTACGAGCAGTACTTC. It yields the protein CASSLGLADSYEQYF.